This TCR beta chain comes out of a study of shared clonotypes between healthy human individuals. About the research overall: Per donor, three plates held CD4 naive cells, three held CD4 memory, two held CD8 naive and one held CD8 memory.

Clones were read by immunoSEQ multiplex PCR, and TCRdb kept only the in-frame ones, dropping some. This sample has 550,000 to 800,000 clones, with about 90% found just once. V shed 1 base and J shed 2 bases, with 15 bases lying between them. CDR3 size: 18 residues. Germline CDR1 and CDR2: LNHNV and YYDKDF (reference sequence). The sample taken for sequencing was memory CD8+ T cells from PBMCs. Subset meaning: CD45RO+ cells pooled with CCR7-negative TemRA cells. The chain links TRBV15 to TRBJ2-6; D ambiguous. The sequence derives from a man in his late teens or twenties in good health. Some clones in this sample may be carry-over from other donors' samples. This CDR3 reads CATSRVSLRFTGANVLTF. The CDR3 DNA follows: TGTGCCACCAGCAGAGTGTCCCTTAGGTTTACTGGGGCCAACGTCCTGACTTTC.